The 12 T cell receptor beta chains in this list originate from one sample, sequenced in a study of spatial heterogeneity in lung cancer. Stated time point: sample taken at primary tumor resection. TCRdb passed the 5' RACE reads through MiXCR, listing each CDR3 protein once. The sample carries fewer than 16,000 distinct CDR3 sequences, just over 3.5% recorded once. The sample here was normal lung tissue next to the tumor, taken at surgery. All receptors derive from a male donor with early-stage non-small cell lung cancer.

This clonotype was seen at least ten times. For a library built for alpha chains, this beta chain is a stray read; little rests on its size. The CDR3: CASSYRRVSNEQFF. CDR3 nucleotide sequence: TGTGCCAGCAGCTACCGTCGTGTAAGTAATGAGCAGTTCTTC. V is TRBV7-2 and J is TRBJ2-1; no clear D. There are 14 residues in the CDR3. V lost 4 bases to trimming and J lost 7 bases, with 14 bases between them. CDR1 is SGHTA and CDR2 is FQGNSA in the germline V gene.

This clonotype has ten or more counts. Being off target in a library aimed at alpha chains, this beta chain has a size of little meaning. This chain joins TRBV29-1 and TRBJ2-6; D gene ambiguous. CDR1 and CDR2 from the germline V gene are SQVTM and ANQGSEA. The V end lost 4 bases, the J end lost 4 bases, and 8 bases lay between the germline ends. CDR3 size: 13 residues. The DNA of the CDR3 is TGCAGCGTTGTGGTTTCCGGGGCCAACGTCCTGACTTTC. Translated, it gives CSVVVSGANVLTF.

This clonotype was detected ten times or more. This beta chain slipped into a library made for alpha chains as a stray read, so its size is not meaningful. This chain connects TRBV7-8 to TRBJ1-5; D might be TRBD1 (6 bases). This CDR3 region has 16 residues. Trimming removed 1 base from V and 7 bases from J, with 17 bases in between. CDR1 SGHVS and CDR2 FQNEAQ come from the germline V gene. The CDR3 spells CASSLGGTGWRQPQHF. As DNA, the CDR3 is TGTGCCAGCAGCTTAGGGGGTACAGGGTGGCGGCAGCCCCAGCATTTT.

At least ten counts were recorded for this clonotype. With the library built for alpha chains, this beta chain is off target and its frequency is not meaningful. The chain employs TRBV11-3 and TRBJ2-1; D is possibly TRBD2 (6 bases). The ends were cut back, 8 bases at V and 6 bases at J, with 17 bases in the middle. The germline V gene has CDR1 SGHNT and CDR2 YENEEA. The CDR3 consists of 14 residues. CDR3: CASENSGRGNEQFF. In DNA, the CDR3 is TGTGCCAGCGAAAACAGCGGGCGGGGCAATGAGCAGTTCTTC.

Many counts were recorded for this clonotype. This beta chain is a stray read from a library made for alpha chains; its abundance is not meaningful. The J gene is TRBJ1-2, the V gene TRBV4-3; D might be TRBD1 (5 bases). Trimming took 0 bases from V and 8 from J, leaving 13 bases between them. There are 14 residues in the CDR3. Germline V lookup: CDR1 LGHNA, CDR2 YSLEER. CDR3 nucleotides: TGCGCCAGCAGCCAAGAAGTCGGGGACCTCGGCTACACCTTC. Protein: CASSQEVGDLGYTF.

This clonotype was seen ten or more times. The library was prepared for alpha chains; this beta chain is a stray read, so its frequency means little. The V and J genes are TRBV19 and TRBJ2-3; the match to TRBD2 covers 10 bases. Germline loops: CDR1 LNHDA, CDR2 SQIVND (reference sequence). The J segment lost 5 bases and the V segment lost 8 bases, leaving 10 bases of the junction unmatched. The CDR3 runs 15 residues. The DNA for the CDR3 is TGTGCCAGTCGACCCCTAGCGGGAGACGGAGATACGCAGTATTTT. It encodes CASRPLAGDGDTQYF.

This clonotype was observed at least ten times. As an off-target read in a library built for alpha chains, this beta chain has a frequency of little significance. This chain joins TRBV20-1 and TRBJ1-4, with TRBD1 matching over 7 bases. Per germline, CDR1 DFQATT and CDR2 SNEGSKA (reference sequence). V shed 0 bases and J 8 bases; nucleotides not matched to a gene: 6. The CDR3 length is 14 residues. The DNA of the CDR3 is TGCAGTGCTAGAGATCCCAGGGGGGACGAAAAACTGTTTTTT. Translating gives CSARDPRGDEKLFF.

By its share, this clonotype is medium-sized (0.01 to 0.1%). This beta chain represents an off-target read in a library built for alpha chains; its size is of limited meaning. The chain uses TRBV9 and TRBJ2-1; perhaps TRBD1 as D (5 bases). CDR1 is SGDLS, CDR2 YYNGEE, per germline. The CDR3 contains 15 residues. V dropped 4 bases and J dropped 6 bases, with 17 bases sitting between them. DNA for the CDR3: TGTGCCAGCAGCAAGGACAAGGGAATCTTCAATGAGCAGTTCTTC. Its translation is CASSKDKGIFNEQFF. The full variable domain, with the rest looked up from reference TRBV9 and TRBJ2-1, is DSGVTQTPKHLITATGQRVTLRCSPRSGDLSVYWYQQSLDQGLQFLIQYYNGEERAKGNILERFSAQQFPDLHSELNLSSLELGDSALYFCASSKDKGIFNEQFFGPGTRLTVL.

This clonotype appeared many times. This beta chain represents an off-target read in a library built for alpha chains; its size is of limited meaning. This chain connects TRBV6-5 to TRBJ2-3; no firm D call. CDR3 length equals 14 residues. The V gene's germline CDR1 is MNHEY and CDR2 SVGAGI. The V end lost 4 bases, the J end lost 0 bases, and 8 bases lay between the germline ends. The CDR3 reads CASSSRASTDTQYF. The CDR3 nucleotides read TGTGCCAGCAGTTCTAGGGCTAGCACAGATACGCAGTATTTT.

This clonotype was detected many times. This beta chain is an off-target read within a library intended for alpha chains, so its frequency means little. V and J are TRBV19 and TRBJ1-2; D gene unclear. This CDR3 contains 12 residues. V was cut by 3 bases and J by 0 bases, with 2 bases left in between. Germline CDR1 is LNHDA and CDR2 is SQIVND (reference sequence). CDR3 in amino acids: CASSISNYGYTF. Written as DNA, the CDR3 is TGTGCCAGTAGTATTTCTAACTATGGCTACACCTTC. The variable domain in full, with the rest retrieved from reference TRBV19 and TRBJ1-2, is DGGITQSPKYLFRKEGQNVTLSCEQNLNHDAMYWYRQDPGQGLRLIYYSQIVNDFQKGDIAEGYSVSREKKESFPLTVTSAQKNPTAFYLCASSISNYGYTFGSGTRLTVV.

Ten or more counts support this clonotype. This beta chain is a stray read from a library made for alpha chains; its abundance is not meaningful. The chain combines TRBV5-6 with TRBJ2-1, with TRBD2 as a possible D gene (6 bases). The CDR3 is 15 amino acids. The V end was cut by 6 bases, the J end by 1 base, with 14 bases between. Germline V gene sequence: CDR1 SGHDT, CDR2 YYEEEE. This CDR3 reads CASTPFSGSYNEQFF. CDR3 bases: TGTGCCAGCACACCATTTAGCGGTTCCTACAATGAGCAGTTCTTC.

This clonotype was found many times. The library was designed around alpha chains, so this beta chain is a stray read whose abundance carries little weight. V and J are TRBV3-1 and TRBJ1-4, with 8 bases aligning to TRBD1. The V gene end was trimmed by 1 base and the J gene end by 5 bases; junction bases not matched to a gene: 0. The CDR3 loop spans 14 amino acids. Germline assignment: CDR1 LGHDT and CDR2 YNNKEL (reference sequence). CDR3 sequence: CASSQGQGNEKLFF. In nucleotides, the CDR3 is TGTGCCAGCAGCCAAGGACAGGGGAATGAAAAACTGTTTTTT.